The next 24 T cell receptor beta chains were all read from a single sample in a study of control samples from healthy donors and cancer patients. Method: immunoSEQ multiplex PCR; TCRdb's copy keeps in-frame clones and lacks some. The sample carries 250,000 to 300,000 clones, over 75% recorded once. Material for sequencing was PBMCs. These receptors came from a woman aged 60-75 years with lung cancer.

The chain combines TRBV6-6 with TRBJ1-1, with TRBD1 as a possible D gene (6 bases). The V end lost 7 bases, the J end lost 7 bases, and 13 bases lay between the germline ends. The CDR3 length is 12 residues. Germline V gene data show CDR1 as MNHNY and CDR2 as SVGAGI (reference sequence). CDR3 region: CASKGGLVEAFF. CDR3 nucleotides: TGTGCCAGCAAGGGGGGTTTGGTTGAAGCTTTCTTT.

The genes are TRBV19 and TRBJ2-2; TRBD1 aligns across 9 bases. The V and J ends lost 6 bases and 3 bases, in that order; junction bases with no gene match: 2. CDR1 LNHDA and CDR2 SQIVND come from the germline V gene (reference sequence). The CDR3 spans 14 residues. The CDR3 bases are TGTGCCAGTAGCCGGACAGGGGACACCGGGGAGCTGTTTTTT. As protein: CASSRTGDTGELFF.

This sequence joins TRBV6-1 and TRBJ1-6, with 9 bases identical to TRBD1. With V trimmed by 0 bases and J by 8 bases, 2 bases remained unmatched. CDR1 and CDR2 (germline): MNHNS, SASEGT. The CDR3 has 15 residues. In nucleotides, the CDR3 is TGTGCCAGCAGTGAAGCGGGACAGGGTTATTCACCCCTCCACTTT. Protein: CASSEAGQGYSPLHF.

The rearrangement uses TRBV6-1 and TRBJ1-1; D is perhaps TRBD1 (6 bases). CDR3 length equals 15 residues. CDR1 MNHNS and CDR2 SASEGT come from the germline V gene. V dropped 1 base and J dropped 3 bases, with 12 bases sitting between them. The CDR3 bases are TGTGCCAGCAGTGAAGTTGGCAGGGGTTACACTGAAGCTTTCTTT. It encodes CASSEVGRGYTEAFF.

The chain employs TRBV5-8 and TRBJ2-7; 10 bases map to TRBD1. In germline, CDR1 is SGHTS, CDR2 YDEGEE. V lost 0 bases and J lost 2; bases outside the gene matches: 2. The CDR3 runs to 15 residues. CDR3 loop: CASSLAGQGAYEQYF. The CDR3 DNA follows: TGTGCCAGCAGCTTGGCCGGACAGGGGGCCTACGAGCAGTACTTC. The complete variable domain, with remaining parts taken from reference TRBV5-8 and TRBJ2-7, reads EAGVTQSPTHLIKTRGQQATLRCSPISGHTSVYWYQQALGLGLQFLLWYDEGEERNRGNFPPRFSGRQFPNYSSELNVNALELEDSALYLCASSLAGQGAYEQYFGPGTRLTVT.

The J gene is TRBJ1-2, the V gene TRBV10-3, with 7 positions matching TRBD1. Trimming took 0 bases from V and 8 from J; bases not matched to a gene: 3. Germline CDR1 ENHRY, CDR2 SYGVKD. The CDR3 consists of 13 residues. For the CDR3, the DNA is TGTGCCATCAGTGAGTCCGCAGGGGGAGGCTACACCTTC. It encodes CAISESAGGGYTF.

Only one count was recorded for this clone. The V and J genes are TRBV12-3 or TRBV12-4 and TRBJ2-1, with TRBD1 identical over 8 bases. This CDR3 spans 12 amino acids. V lost 6 bases, J lost 5 bases, and 0 bases stayed unmatched. As DNA, the CDR3 is TGTGCCAGCAGGGACAGGGACAATGAGCAGTTCTTC. As protein: CASRDRDNEQFF.

The chain joins TRBV19 to TRBJ1-1; D gene uncertain. The length of the CDR3 is 17 residues. Germline lookup yields CDR1 LNHDA and CDR2 SQIVND (reference sequence). V dropped 3 bases and J dropped 4 bases, with 21 bases sitting between them. This CDR3 is CASSMVGWGRKSTEAFF. The CDR3 DNA reads TGTGCCAGTAGTATGGTGGGTTGGGGAAGGAAGTCCACTGAAGCTTTCTTT.

V usage is TRBV14 and J usage is TRBJ1-1; 9 bases are a match to TRBD1. The CDR3 is 16 amino acids. The germline gives CDR1 SGHDN, CDR2 FVKESK. Losses at the gene ends were 3 bases for V and 1 base for J; bases not matched to a gene: 6. This CDR3 is CASSQQWDRANTEAFF. CDR3 DNA: TGTGCCAGCAGCCAGCAATGGGACAGGGCGAACACTGAAGCTTTCTTT.

Many counts were recorded for this clone. The chain joins TRBV2 to TRBJ1-5; 10 nucleotides line up with TRBD1. Germline V gives CDR1 SNHLY, CDR2 FYNNEI. The V gene end was trimmed by 4 bases and the J gene end by 8 bases; junction bases not matched to a gene: 5. The CDR3 spans 14 residues. CDR3 sequence reads: CASSGGQGWEPQHF. The CDR3 DNA is TGTGCCAGCAGTGGGGGACAGGGGTGGGAGCCCCAGCATTTT.

The chain couples TRBV3-1 (or the pseudogene TRBV3-2) to TRBJ1-4; no definite D call. This CDR3 contains 18 residues. V was trimmed by 1 base and J by 0 bases, leaving 15 bases between them. Germline V gene sequence: CDR1 LGHDT, CDR2 YNNKEL (reference sequence). CDR3 bases: TGTGCCAGCAGCCAAGGTCCCTCGACATCTGCAACTAATGAAAAACTGTTTTTT. This gives the protein CASSQGPSTSATNEKLFF.

The gene calls are TRBV6-5 and TRBJ2-7, with 9 positions matching TRBD1. Trimming at V came to 5 bases and at J to 2 bases, leaving 4 bases not matched to a gene. Germline CDR1 is MNHEY and CDR2 is SVGAGI. The CDR3 is 14 residues long. CDR3 DNA: TGTGCCAGCAGTAACGGACAGGGGACCTACGAGCAGTACTTC. This codes for CASSNGQGTYEQYF.

In this sample, this clone turned up once. The V call is TRBV15, the J call TRBJ1-1; D gene uncertain. Trimming left V 4 bases short and J 1 base short, with 10 bases between. CDR1 is LNHNV and CDR2 is YYDKDF in the germline V gene (reference sequence). CDR3 length equals 14 residues. The CDR3 nucleotides are TGTGCCACCAGCAAAACGGGGTCGAACACTGAAGCTTTCTTT. Translation gives CATSKTGSNTEAFF.

The chain recombines TRBV18 with TRBJ1-3, with D hard to call. This CDR3 is built from 15 residues. From germline, CDR1 is KGHSH and CDR2 LQKENI. Between the trimmed V and J ends, which lost 2 bases and 0 bases, there was a span of 8 bases. CDR3 in DNA: TGTGCCAGCTCACCAAGGAAGGGCTCTGGAAACACCATATATTTT. Protein product: CASSPRKGSGNTIYF.

V and J are TRBV5-1 and TRBJ2-2, with 7 bases matching TRBD1. CDR1 and CDR2 from the germline V gene are SGHRS and YFSETQ. The CDR3 has 14 amino acids. Unmatched junction bases numbered 3, after V lost 3 bases and J lost 4 bases. The CDR3 nucleotides read TGCGCCAGCAGCTCCTGGACAGGCACCGGGGAGCTGTTTTTT. Its translation: CASSSWTGTGELFF.

This clone has a single count. J is TRBJ2-7 and V is TRBV7-2; D remains unclear. The CDR3 sequence is 13 residues long. CDR1 and CDR2 (germline): SGHTA, FQGNSA. Trimming took 1 base from V and 4 from J, leaving 8 bases between them. The CDR3 sequence: CASSLVERYEQYF. CDR3 sequence (DNA): TGTGCCAGCAGCTTAGTAGAGAGATACGAGCAGTACTTC.

V usage is TRBV5-1 and J usage is TRBJ1-5; D not certain. CDR1 SGHRS and CDR2 YFSETQ come from the germline V gene. The ends were cut back, 4 bases at V and 5 bases at J, with 10 bases in the middle. This CDR3 region has 13 residues. The CDR3 region is CASSPPTDQPQHF. The CDR3 DNA reads as TGCGCCAGCAGCCCACCAACCGATCAGCCCCAGCATTTT.

This chain connects TRBV7-8 to TRBJ1-5; D remains unclear. This CDR3 has 16 residues. V lost 1 base, J lost 4 bases, and 14 bases lay in between. Per the germline V gene, CDR1 is SGHVS and CDR2 is FQNEAQ. CDR3 protein: CASSLERRANNQPQHF. The CDR3 nucleotides are TGTGCCAGCAGCTTAGAACGAAGGGCAAATAATCAGCCCCAGCATTTT.

This clone was seen only a few times. The chain links TRBV18 to TRBJ2-2, with unresolved D. Germline V gene data show CDR1 as KGHSH and CDR2 as LQKENI. This CDR3 has 16 amino acids. Trimming shortened V by 3 bases and J by 1 base, and 12 bases separated the two germline ends. This CDR3 reads CASSPNGPLNTGELFF. The CDR3 DNA reads as TGTGCCAGCTCACCCAATGGCCCCTTGAACACCGGGGAGCTGTTTTTT. Full variable domain (rest looked up from reference TRBV18 and TRBJ2-2): NAGVMQNPRHLVRRRGQEARLRCSPMKGHSHVYWYRQLPEEGLKFMVYLQKENIIDESGMPKERFSAEFPKEGPSILRIQQVVRGDSAAYFCASSPNGPLNTGELFFGEGSRLTVL.

The chain has TRBV6-6 and TRBJ2-7, with unresolved D. CDR1 and CDR2 from the germline V gene are MNHNY and SVGAGI (reference sequence). Trimming removed 4 bases at V and 4 bases at J, with 14 bases between. This CDR3 region has 14 residues. CDR3 in amino acids: CASSSTDPRYEQYF. CDR3 sequence (DNA): TGTGCCAGCAGTTCTACGGACCCTCGGTACGAGCAGTACTTC.

This clone appeared a few times. The CDR3 region is CASTAAYNEQFF. The DNA of the CDR3 is TGCGCCAGCACAGCGGCGTACAATGAGCAGTTCTTC. The J gene is TRBJ2-1, the V gene TRBV5-1; TRBD2 might be the D (5 bases). The V end was cut by 6 bases, the J end by 4 bases, with 8 bases between. Germline V gene sequence: CDR1 SGHRS, CDR2 YFSETQ. This CDR3 has 12 residues.

The rearrangement uses TRBV5-1 and TRBJ2-2, with D possibly being TRBD1 (6 bases). Germline CDR1 and CDR2: SGHRS and YFSETQ. Trimming shortened V by 4 bases and J by 1 base, and 11 bases separated the two germline ends. CDR3 length: 15 residues. The CDR3 sequence: CASSLPQGNTGELFF. For the CDR3, the DNA is TGCGCCAGCAGCCTCCCACAGGGGAACACCGGGGAGCTGTTTTTT.

Of note for this clone: The sample contains more than one DNA sequence encoding this CDR3. The V and J genes are TRBV5-1 and TRBJ1-1, with 7 positions matching TRBD1. Losses at the gene ends were 0 bases for V and 0 bases for J; bases not matched to a gene: 2. Germline V gene lookup returns CDR1 SGHRS and CDR2 YFSETQ. CDR3 length: 15 amino acids. In DNA, the CDR3 is TGCGCCAGCAGCTTGGAGGGGGCCCTGAACACTGAAGCTTTCTTT. It translates to CASSLEGALNTEAFF. Full variable domain (outside the CDR3, taken from reference TRBV5-1 and TRBJ1-1): KAGVTQTPRYLIKTRGQQVTLSCSPISGHRSVSWYQQTPGQGLQFLFEYFSETQRNKGNFPGRFSGRQFSNSRSEMNVSTLELGDSALYLCASSLEGALNTEAFFGQGTRLTVV.

The chain is built from TRBV14 and TRBJ2-7; tentatively, D is TRBD1 (6 bases). Germline CDR1 SGHDN, CDR2 FVKESK. V lost 0 bases to trimming and J lost 3 bases, with 9 bases between them. CDR3 length: 14 residues. The chain's CDR3 is CASSQDGGYYEQYF. In nucleotides, the CDR3 is TGTGCCAGCAGCCAAGATGGGGGCTACTACGAGCAGTACTTC.